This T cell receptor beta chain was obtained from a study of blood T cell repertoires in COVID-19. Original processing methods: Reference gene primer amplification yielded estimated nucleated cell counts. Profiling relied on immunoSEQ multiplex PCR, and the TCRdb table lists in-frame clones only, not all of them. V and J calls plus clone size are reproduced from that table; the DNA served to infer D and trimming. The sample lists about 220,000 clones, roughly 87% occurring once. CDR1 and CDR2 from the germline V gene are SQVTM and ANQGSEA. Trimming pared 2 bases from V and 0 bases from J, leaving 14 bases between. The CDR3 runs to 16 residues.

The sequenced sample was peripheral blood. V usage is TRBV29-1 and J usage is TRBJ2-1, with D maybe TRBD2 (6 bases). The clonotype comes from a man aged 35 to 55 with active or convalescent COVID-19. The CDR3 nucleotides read TGCAGCGTTGAAAGCGGGCTAGCCGACTCCTACAATGAGCAGTTCTTC. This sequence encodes CSVESGLADSYNEQFF.